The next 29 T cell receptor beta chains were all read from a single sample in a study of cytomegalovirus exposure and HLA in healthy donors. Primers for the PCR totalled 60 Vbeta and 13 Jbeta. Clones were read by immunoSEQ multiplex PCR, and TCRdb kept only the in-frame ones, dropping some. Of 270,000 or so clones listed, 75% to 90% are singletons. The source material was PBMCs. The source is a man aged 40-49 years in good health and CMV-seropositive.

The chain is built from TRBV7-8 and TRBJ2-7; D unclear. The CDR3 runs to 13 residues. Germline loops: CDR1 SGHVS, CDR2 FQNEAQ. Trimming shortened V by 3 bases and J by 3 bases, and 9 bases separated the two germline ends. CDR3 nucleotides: TGTGCCAGCAGCTTGATGCTCAGCTACGAGCAGTACTTC. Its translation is CASSLMLSYEQYF.

The CDR3 DNA is TGTGCCAGCTCACCAAGGCCAGGGGATCAGCCCCAGCATTTT. It is translated as CASSPRPGDQPQHF. The rearrangement links TRBV18 to TRBJ1-5; possible D gene TRBD1, 6 bases. This CDR3 region has 14 residues. V was trimmed by 2 bases and J by 5 bases, leaving 10 bases between them. CDR1 is KGHSH, CDR2 LQKENI, per germline. Full variable domain (missing parts from reference TRBV18 and TRBJ1-5): NAGVMQNPRHLVRRRGQEARLRCSPMKGHSHVYWYRQLPEEGLKFMVYLQKENIIDESGMPKERFSAEFPKEGPSILRIQQVVRGDSAAYFCASSPRPGDQPQHFGDGTRLSIL.

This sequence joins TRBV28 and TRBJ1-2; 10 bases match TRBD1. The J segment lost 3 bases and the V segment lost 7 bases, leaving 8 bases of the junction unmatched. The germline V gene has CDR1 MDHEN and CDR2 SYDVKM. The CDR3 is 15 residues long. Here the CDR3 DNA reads TGTGCCAGCAACCTTAGACAGGGGGCGGACTATGGCTACACCTTC. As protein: CASNLRQGADYGYTF.

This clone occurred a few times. CDR3 sequence reads: CASSLGQGRGEKLFF. The CDR3, as DNA: TGCGCCAGCAGCTTGGGACAGGGGAGGGGTGAAAAACTGTTTTTT. This chain uses TRBV5-1 with TRBJ1-4; TRBD1 matches 8 bases. Germline-derived CDR1 and CDR2 are SGHRS and YFSETQ. The V segment lost 0 bases and the J segment 7 bases; nucleotides outside the gene matches: 5. The CDR3 runs 15 residues.

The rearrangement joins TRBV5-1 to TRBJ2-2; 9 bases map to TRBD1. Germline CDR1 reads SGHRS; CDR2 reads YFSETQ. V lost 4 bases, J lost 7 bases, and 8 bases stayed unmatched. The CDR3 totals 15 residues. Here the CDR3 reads CASSKDRGNNGELFF. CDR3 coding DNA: TGCGCCAGCAGCAAGGACAGGGGTAATAACGGGGAGCTGTTTTTT.

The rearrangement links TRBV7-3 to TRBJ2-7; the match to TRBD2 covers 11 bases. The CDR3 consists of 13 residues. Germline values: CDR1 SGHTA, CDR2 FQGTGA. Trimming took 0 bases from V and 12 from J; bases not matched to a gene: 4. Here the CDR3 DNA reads TGTGCCAGCAGCTTAACCGGGACTAGCGGCGCGTACTTC. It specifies CASSLTGTSGAYF.

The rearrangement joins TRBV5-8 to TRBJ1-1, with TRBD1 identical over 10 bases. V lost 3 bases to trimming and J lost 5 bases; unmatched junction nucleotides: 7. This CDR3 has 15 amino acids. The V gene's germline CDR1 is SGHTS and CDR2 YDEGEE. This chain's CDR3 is CASSWTGQGVTEAFF. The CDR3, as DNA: TGTGCCAGCAGCTGGACCGGACAGGGGGTAACTGAAGCTTTCTTT.

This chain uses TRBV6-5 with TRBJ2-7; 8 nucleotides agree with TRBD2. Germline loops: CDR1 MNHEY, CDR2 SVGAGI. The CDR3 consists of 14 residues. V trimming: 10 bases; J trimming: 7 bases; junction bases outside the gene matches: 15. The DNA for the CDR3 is TGTGCCACCACTAGGACTTCTCGGGGGGGGGAGCAGTACTTC. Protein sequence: CATTRTSRGGEQYF.

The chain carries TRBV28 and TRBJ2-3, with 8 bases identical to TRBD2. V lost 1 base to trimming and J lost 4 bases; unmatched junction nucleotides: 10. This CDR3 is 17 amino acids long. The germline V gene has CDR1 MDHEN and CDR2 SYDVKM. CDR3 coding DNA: TGTGCCAGCAGTTTATCCCGGACTAGCCGATTCCCAGATACGCAGTATTTT. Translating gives CASSLSRTSRFPDTQYF.

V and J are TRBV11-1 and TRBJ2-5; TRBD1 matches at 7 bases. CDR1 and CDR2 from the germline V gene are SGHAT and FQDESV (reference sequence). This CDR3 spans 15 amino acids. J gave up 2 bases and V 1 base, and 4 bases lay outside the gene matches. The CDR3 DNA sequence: TGTGCCAGCAGCTTAGTGGGACAGCCTCAAGAGACCCAGTACTTC. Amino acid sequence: CASSLVGQPQETQYF.

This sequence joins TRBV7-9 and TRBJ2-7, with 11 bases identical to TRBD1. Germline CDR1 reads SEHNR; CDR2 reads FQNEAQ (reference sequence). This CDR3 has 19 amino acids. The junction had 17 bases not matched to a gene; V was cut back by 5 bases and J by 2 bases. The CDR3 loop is CASSPPGTGGLAGTYEQYF. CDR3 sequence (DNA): TGTGCCAGCAGCCCGCCCGGGACAGGGGGGCTAGCGGGCACCTACGAGCAGTACTTC. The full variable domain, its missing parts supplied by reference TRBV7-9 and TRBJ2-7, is DTGVSQNPRHKITKRGQNVTFRCDPISEHNRLYWYRQTLGQGPEFLTYFQNEAQLEKSRLLSDRFSAERPKGSFSTLEIQRTEQGDSAMYLCASSPPGTGGLAGTYEQYFGPGTRLTVT.

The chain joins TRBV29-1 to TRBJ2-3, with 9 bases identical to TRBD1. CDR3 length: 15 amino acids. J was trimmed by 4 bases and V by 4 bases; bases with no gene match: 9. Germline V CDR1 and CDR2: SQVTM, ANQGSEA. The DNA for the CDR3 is TGCAGCGTTGTGACGGGACAGGGTAGGGCAGATACGCAGTATTTT. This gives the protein CSVVTGQGRADTQYF.

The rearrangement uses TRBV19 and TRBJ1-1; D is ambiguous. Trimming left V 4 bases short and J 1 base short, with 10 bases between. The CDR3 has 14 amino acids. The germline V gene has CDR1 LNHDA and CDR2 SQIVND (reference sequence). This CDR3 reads CASSTPYQNTEAFF. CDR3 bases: TGTGCCAGTAGTACCCCCTACCAGAACACTGAAGCTTTCTTT.

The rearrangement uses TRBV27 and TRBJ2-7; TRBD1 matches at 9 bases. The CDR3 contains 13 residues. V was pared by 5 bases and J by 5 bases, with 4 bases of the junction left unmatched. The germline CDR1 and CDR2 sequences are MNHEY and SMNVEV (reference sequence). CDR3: CASSPRDRDEQYF. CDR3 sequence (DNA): TGTGCCAGCAGTCCCCGGGACAGGGACGAGCAGTACTTC.

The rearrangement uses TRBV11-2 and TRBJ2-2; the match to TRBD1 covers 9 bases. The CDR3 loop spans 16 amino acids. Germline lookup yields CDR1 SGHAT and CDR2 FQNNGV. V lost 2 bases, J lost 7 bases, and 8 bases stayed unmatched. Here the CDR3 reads CASSLMRGQGDGELFF. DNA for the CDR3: TGTGCCAGCAGCTTAATGAGGGGACAGGGAGACGGGGAGCTGTTTTTT.

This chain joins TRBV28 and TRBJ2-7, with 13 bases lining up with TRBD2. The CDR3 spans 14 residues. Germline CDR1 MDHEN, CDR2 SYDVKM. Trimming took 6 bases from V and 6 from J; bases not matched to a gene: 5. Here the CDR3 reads CASRPGLAGSEQYF. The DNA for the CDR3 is TGTGCCAGCAGGCCGGGACTAGCGGGATCCGAGCAGTACTTC. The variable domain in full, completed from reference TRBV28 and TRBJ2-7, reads DVKVTQSSRYLVKRTGEKVFLECVQDMDHENMFWYRQDPGLGLRLIYFSYDVKMKEKGDIPEGYSVSREKKERFSLILESASTNQTSMYLCASRPGLAGSEQYFGPGTRLTVT.

The DNA of the CDR3 is TGTGCCACCAGCAGGGGACAGGGGAATCGTAGCAATCAGCCCCAGCATTTT. Its translation is CATSRGQGNRSNQPQHF. V usage is TRBV15 and J usage is TRBJ1-5, with TRBD1 matching over 10 bases. This CDR3 is 17 amino acids long. J lost 0 bases, V lost 3 bases, and 5 bases had no gene match. CDR1 is LNHNV, CDR2 YYDKDF, per germline (reference sequence). The whole variable domain, filled in from reference TRBV15 and TRBJ1-5, reads DAMVIQNPRYQVTQFGKPVTLSCSQTLNHNVMYWYQQKSSQAPKLLFHYYDKDFNNEADTPDNFQSRRPNTSFCFLDIRSPGLGDTAMYLCATSRGQGNRSNQPQHFGDGTRLSIL.

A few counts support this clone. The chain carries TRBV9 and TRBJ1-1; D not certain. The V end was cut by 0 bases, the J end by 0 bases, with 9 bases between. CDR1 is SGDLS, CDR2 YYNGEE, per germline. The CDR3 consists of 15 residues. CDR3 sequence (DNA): TGTGCCAGCAGCGTAGGGTCCAGATTGAACACTGAAGCTTTCTTT. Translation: CASSVGSRLNTEAFF.

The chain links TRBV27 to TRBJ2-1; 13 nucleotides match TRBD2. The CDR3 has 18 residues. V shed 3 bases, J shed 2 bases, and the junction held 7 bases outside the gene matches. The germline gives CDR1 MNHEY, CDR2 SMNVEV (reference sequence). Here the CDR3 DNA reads TGTGCCAGCAGTTTGGGGACTAGCGGGATTTGGACCTACAATGAGCAGTTCTTC. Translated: CASSLGTSGIWTYNEQFF.

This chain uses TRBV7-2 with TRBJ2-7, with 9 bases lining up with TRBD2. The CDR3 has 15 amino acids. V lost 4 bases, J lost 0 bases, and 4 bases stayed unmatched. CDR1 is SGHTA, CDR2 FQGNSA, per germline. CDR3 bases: TGTGCCAGCAGCTCCTGGACTAGCGACTCCTACGAGCAGTACTTC. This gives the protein CASSSWTSDSYEQYF. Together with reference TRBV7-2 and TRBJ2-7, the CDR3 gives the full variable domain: GAGVSQSPSNKVTEKGKDVELRCDPISGHTALYWYRQSLGQGLEFLIYFQGNSAPDKSGLPSDRFSAERTGGSVSTLTIQRTQQEDSAVYLCASSSWTSDSYEQYFGPGTRLTVT.

CDR3: CASSKGQSTGELFF. CDR3 DNA: TGTGCCAGCAGCAAGGGACAGAGCACCGGGGAGCTGTTTTTT. The rearrangement joins TRBV21-1 to TRBJ2-2; TRBD1 reflects the table's D call only, with no check against the DNA. TRBV21-1 constitutes a pseudogene. The length of the CDR3 is 14 residues.

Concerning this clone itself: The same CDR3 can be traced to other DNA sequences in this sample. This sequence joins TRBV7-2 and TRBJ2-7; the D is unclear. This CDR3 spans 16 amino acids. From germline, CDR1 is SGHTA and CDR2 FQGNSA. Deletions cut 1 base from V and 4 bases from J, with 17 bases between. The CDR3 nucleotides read TGTGCCAGCAGCTTAGGCATTGAACAGAGATTGTACGAGCAGTACTTC. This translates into CASSLGIEQRLYEQYF.

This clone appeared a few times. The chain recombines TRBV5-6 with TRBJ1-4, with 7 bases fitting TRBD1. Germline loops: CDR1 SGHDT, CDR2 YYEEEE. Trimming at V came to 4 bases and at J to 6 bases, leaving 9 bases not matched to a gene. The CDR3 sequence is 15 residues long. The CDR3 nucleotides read TGTGCCAGCAGCGTCTTACAGGGGCCCTATGAAAAACTGTTTTTT. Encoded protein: CASSVLQGPYEKLFF.

The CDR3 region is CASSERRGQSYGYTF. The CDR3 DNA is TGTGCCAGCAGTGAGAGGAGAGGACAGTCCTATGGCTACACCTTC. J is TRBJ1-2 and V is TRBV2, with D tentatively TRBD1 (6 bases). The CDR3 spans 15 residues. Germline CDR1 and CDR2: SNHLY and FYNNEI. V was cut by 3 bases and J by 4 bases, with 15 bases left in between.

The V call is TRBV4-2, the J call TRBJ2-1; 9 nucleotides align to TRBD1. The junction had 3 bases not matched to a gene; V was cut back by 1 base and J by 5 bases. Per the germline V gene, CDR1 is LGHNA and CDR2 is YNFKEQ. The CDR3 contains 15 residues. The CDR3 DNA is TGTGCCAGCAGCCAAGTGGGACAGGGTAACAATGAGCAGTTCTTC. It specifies CASSQVGQGNNEQFF.

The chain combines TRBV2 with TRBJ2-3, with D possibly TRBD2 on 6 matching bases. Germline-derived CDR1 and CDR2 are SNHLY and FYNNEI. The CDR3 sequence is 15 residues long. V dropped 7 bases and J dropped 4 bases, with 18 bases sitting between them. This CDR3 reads CASTSAGSVADTQYF. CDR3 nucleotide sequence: TGTGCCAGCACCTCGGCGGGATCAGTGGCAGATACGCAGTATTTT.

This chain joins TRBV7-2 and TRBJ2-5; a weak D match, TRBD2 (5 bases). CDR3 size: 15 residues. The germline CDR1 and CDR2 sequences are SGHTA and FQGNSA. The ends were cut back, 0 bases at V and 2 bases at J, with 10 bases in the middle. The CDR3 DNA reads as TGTGCCAGCAGCTTAGCGGGAGTCGGGCAAGAGACCCAGTACTTC. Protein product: CASSLAGVGQETQYF. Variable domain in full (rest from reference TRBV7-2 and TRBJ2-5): GAGVSQSPSNKVTEKGKDVELRCDPISGHTALYWYRQSLGQGLEFLIYFQGNSAPDKSGLPSDRFSAERTGGSVSTLTIQRTQQEDSAVYLCASSLAGVGQETQYFGPGTRLLVL.

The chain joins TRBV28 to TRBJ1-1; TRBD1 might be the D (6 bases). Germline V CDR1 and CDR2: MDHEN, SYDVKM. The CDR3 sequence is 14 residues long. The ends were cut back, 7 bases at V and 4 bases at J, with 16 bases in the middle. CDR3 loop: CASTGRQAGTEAFF. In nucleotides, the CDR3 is TGTGCCAGCACGGGAAGACAGGCCGGCACTGAAGCTTTCTTT.

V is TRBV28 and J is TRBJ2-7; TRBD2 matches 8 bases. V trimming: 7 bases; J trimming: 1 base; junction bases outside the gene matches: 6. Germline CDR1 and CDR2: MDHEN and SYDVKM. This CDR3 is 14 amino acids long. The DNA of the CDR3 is TGTGCCAGCACCCGGGGGGGAGGGTCCTACGAGCAGTACTTC. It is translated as CASTRGGGSYEQYF.